The following is a T cell receptor (beta chain) sequence with its context. The antigen is unknown. Trimming stripped 5 bases from V and 4 bases from J, with 6 bases between. The CDR3 is 13 amino acids. This entry belongs to a study of shared clonotypes between healthy human individuals. Findings and limits, study-wide: Since donors were few, the genetic and exposure-history diversity represented was limited. Naive subsets generally had larger estimated richness than memory subsets.

Donors, healthy HIV-negative adults, lacked recent acute infections or vaccinations. Deep was the level at which the assay was run. Measured with immunoSEQ multiplex PCR; TCRdb has only the in-frame clones, and not every one. The sample holds around 320,000 clones, around 87% seen once. Sequences were obtained from memory CD8+ T cells sorted from blood. Subset of the sample: CD45RO+ cells pooled with CCR7-negative TemRA cells. The chain uses TRBV6-7 and TRBJ1-6; weak D call: TRBD1 (5 bases). TRBV6-7 is marked as an open reading frame, function uncertain. This TCR was sampled from a man younger than 35 in good health. CDR3 coding DNA: TGTGCCAGCAGTGGGACTTATAATTCACCCCTCCACTTT. Its translation is CASSGTYNSPLHF.